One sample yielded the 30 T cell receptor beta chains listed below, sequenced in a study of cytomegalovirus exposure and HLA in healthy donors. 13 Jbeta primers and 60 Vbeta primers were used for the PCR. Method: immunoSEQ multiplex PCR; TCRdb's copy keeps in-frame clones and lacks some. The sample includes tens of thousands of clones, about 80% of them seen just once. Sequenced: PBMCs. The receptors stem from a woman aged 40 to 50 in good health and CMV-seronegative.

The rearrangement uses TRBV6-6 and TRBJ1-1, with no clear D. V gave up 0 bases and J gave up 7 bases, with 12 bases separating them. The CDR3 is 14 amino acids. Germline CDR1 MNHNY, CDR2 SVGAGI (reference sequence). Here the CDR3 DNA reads TGTGCCAGCAGTTACTCGGTTTCGGCAGGTGAAGCTTTCTTT. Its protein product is CASSYSVSAGEAFF.

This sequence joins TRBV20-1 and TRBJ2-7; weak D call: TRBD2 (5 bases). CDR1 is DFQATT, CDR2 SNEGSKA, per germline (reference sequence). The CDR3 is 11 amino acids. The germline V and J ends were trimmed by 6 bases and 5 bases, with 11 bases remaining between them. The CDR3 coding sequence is TGCAGTGCCCATGGAGGAAACGAGCAGTACTTC. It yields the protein CSAHGGNEQYF.

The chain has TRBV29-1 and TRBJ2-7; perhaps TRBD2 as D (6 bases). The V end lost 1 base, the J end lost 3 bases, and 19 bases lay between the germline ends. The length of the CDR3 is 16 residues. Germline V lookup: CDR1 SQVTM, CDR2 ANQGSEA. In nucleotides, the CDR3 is TGCAGCGTTGAAGGCCTGCCCGGGACGGGGGACTACGAGCAGTACTTC. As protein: CSVEGLPGTGDYEQYF.

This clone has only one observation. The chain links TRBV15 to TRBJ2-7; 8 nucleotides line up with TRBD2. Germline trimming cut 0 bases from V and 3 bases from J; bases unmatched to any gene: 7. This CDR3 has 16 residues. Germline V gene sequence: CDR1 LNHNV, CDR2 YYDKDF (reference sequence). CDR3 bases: TGTGCCACCAGCAGAGATACCCAGCGGGGGAGCTACGAGCAGTACTTC. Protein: CATSRDTQRGSYEQYF.

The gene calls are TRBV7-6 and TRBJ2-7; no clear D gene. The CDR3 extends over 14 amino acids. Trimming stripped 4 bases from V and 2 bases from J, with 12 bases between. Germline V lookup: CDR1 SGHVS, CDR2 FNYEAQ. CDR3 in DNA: TGTGCCAGCAGCTCGTCACCTAATACCTACGAGCAGTACTTC. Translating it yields CASSSSPNTYEQYF.

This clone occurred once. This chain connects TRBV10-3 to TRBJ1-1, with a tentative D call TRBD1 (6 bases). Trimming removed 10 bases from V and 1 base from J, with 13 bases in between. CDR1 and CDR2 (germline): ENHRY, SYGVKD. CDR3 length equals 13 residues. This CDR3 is CATTRQENTEAFF. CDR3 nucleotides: TGTGCCACTACGCGACAGGAGAACACTGAAGCTTTCTTT.

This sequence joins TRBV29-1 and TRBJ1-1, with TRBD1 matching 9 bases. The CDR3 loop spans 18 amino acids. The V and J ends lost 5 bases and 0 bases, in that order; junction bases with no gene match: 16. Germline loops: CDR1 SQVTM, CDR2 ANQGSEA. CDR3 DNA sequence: TGCAGCGTTCGACCAATTATCACTAACAGGGGGCTGAACACTGAAGCTTTCTTT. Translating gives CSVRPIITNRGLNTEAFF.

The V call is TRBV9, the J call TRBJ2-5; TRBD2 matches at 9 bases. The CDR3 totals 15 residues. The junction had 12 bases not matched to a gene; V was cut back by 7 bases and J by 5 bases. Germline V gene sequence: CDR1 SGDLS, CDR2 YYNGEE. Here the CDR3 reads CASQGGGASRETQYF. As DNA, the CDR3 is TGTGCCAGCCAGGGCGGGGGGGCCTCTAGGGAGACCCAGTACTTC.

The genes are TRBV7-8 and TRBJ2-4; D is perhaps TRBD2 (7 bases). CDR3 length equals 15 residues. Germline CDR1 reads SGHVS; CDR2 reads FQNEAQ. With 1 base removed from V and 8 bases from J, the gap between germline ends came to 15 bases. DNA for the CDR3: TGTGCCAGCAGCTTAGGGGAGGGGGTCAGTGACATTCAGTACTTC. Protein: CASSLGEGVSDIQYF.

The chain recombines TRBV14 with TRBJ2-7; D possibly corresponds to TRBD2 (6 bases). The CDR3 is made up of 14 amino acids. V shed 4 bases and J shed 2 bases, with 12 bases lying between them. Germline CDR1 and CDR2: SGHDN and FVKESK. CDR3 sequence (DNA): TGTGCCAGCAGCCTACGGGGGACCGCCTACGAGCAGTACTTC. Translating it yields CASSLRGTAYEQYF.

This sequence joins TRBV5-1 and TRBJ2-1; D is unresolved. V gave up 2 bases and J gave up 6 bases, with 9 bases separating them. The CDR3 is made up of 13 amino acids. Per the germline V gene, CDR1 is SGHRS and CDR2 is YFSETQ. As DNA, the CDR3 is TGCGCCAGCAGCTTAAGAACAGTCAATGAGCAGTTCTTC. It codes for CASSLRTVNEQFF. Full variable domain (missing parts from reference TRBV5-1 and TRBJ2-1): KAGVTQTPRYLIKTRGQQVTLSCSPISGHRSVSWYQQTPGQGLQFLFEYFSETQRNKGNFPGRFSGRQFSNSRSEMNVSTLELGDSALYLCASSLRTVNEQFFGPGTRLTVL.

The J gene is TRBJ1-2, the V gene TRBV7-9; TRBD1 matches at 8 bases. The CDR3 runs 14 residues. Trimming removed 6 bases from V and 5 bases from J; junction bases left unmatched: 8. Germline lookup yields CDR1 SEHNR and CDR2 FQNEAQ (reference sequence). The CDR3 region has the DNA TGTGCCAGCAGTGGACAGGGACAAGTTTATGGCTACACCTTC. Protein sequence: CASSGQGQVYGYTF.

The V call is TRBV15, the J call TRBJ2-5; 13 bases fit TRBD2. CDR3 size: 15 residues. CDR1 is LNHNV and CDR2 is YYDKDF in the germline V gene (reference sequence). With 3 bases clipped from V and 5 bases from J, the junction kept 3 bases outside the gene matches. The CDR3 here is CATSSTSGGAETQYF. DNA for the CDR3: TGTGCCACCAGCAGCACTAGCGGGGGGGCCGAGACCCAGTACTTC.

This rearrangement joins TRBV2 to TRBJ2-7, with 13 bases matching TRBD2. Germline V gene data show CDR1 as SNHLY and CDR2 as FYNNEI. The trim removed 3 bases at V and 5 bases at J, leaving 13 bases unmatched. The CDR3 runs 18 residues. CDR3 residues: CASSEGGLAGLVRHEQYF. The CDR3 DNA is TGTGCCAGCAGTGAGGGGGGACTAGCGGGATTAGTGAGGCACGAGCAGTACTTC.

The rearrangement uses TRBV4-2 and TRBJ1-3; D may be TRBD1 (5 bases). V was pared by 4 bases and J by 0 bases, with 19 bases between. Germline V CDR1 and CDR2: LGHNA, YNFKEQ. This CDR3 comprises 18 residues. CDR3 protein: CASSPLGDFGRSGNTIYF. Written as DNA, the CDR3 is TGTGCCAGCAGCCCCCTGGGGGACTTTGGGCGCTCTGGAAACACCATATATTTT.

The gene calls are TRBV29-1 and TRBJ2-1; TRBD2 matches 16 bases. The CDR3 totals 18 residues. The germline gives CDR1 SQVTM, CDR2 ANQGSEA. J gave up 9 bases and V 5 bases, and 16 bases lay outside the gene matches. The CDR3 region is CSVSRESGLAGGSGEQFF. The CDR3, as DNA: TGCAGCGTTTCGCGCGAATCGGGACTAGCGGGAGGGTCGGGTGAGCAGTTCTTC.

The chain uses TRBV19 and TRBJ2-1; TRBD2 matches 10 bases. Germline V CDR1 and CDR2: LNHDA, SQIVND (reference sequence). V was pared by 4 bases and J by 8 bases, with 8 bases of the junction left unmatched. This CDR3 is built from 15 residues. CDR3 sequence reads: CASSNGLAVLDEQFF. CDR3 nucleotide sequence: TGTGCCAGTAGTAACGGACTAGCGGTATTGGATGAGCAGTTCTTC.

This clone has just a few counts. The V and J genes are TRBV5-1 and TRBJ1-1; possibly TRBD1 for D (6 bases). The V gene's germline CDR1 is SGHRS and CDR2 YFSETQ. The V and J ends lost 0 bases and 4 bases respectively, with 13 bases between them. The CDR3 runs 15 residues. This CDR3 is CASSLAGGPTTEAFF. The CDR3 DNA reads TGCGCCAGCAGCTTGGCGGGGGGCCCCACCACTGAAGCTTTCTTT.

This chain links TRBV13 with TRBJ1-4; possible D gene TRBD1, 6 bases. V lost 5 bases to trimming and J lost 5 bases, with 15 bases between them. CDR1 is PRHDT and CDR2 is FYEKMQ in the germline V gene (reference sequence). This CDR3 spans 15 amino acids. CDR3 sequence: CASSGNRQENEKLFF. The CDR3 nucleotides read TGTGCCAGCAGCGGTAACCGACAGGAAAATGAAAAACTGTTTTTT. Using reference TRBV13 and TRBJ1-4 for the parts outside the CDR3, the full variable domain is AAGVIQSPRHLIKEKRETATLKCYPIPRHDTVYWYQQGPGQDPQFLISFYEKMQSDKGSIPDRFSAQQFSDYHSELNMSSLELGDSALYFCASSGNRQENEKLFFGSGTQLSVL.

CDR3 region: CASSLGGEAEAFF. In DNA form, the CDR3 reads TGTGCCAGCAGTTTGGGGGGAGAGGCTGAAGCTTTCTTT. The chain recombines TRBV27 with TRBJ1-1, with D perhaps matching TRBD1 (5 bases). Per germline, CDR1 MNHEY and CDR2 SMNVEV (reference sequence). This CDR3 is built from 13 residues. Trimming removed 3 bases from V and 6 bases from J, with 11 bases in between.

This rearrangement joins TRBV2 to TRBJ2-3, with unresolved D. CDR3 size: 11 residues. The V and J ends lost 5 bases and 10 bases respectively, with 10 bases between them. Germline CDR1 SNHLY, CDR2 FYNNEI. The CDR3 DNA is TGTGCCAGCAGTAGACAAGCCCCGCAGTATTTT. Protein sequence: CASSRQAPQYF. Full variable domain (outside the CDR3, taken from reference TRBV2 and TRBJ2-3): EPEVTQTPSHQVTQMGQEVILRCVPISNHLYFYWYRQILGQKVEFLVSFYNNEISEKSEIFDDQFSVERPDGSNFTLKIRSTKLEDSAMYFCASSRQAPQYFGPGTRLTVL.

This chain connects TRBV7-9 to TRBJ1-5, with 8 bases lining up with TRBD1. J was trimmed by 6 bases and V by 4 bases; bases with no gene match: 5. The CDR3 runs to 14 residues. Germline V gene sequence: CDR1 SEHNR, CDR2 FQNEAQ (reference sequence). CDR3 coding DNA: TGTGCCAGCAGCTATGGGACAGGCGTTCAGCCCCAGCATTTT. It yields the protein CASSYGTGVQPQHF.

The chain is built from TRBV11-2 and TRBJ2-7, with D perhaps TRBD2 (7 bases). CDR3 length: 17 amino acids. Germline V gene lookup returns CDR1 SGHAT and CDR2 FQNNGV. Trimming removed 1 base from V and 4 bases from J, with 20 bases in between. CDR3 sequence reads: CASSLGGLAVVPYEQYF. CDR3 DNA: TGTGCCAGCAGCTTAGGGGGGCTAGCGGTGGTCCCTTACGAGCAGTACTTC.

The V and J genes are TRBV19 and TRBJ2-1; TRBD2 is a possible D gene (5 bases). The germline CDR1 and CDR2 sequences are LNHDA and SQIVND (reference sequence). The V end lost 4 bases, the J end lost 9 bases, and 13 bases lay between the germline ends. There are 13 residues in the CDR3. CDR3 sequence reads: CASSTGLRGEQFF. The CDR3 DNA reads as TGTGCCAGTAGTACGGGCCTTCGGGGTGAGCAGTTCTTC.

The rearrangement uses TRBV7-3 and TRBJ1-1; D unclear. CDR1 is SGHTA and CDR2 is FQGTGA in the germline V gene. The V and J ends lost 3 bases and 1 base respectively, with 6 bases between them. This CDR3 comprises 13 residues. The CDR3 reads CASSLYRNTEAFF. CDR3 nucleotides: TGTGCCAGCAGCTTGTATAGGAACACTGAAGCTTTCTTT.

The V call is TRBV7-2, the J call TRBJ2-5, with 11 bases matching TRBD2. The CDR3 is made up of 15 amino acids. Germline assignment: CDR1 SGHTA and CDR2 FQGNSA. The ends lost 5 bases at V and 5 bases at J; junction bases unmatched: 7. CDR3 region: CASSARLAGRETQYF. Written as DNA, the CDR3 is TGTGCCAGCAGCGCTCGACTAGCGGGGCGGGAGACCCAGTACTTC.

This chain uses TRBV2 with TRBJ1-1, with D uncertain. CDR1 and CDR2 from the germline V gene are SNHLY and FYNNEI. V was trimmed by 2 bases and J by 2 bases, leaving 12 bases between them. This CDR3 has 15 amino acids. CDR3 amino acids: CASSEMSLLNTEAFF. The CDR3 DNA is TGTGCCAGCAGTGAAATGAGTTTGCTCAACACTGAAGCTTTCTTT.

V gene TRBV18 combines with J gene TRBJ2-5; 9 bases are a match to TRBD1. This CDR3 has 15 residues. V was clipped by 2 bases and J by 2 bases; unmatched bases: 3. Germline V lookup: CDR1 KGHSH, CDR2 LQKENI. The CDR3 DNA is TGTGCCAGCTCACCAGGGACAGGGAATCAAGAGACCCAGTACTTC. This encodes CASSPGTGNQETQYF.

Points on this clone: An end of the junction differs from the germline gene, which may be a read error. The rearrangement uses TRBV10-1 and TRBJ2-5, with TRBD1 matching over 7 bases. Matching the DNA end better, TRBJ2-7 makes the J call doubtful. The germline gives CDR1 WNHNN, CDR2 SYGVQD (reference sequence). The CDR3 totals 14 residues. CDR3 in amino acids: CASSESAGGGEQYF. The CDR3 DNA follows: TGCGCCAGTAGTGAGTCTGCAGGGGGTGGCGAGCAGTACTTC.

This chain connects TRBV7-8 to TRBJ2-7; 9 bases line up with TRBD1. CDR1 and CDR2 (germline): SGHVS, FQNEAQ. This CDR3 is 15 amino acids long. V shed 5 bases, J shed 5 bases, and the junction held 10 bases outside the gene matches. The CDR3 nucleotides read TGTGCCAGCAGCCCGTCGGGACAGGGCGGCCACGAGCAGTACTTC. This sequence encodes CASSPSGQGGHEQYF.